This TCR beta chain was recorded in a study of human T cells and chemical hapten exposure. Looking at the study overall: DPC (0.01%) was patch tested on the upper back and read at 6 days. Findings of the study overall: TCRs at high frequency, those above 1 in 1000, did not change with DPC sensitization.

From the RACE reads, TCRdb called clonotypes with MiXCR, one entry per CDR3 protein. The sample has some 360,000 distinct CDR3 sequences, more than 4.5% seen once. CDR3 length: 15 amino acids. Germline lookup yields CDR1 SQVTM and CDR2 ANQGSEA. V lost 4 bases, J lost 0 bases, and 10 bases lay in between. The time point: pre-sensitization, week 0. Stated treatment: therapeutic diphenylcyclopropenone sensitization with weekly scalp DPC. This clonotype was seen a few times. Its target is unknown. J is TRBJ2-6 and V is TRBV29-1, with no clear D. The receptor comes from a woman between 50 and 59 years old with alopecia areata. Some clones in this sample may be carry-over from other donors' samples. Specimen: whole blood, collected in connection with sensitization to the hapten diphenylcyclopropenone (DPC). CDR3 residues: CSVVLIDSGANVLTF. The CDR3 region has the DNA TGCAGCGTTGTCCTGATAGACTCTGGGGCCAACGTCCTGACTTTC.